The rows below give T cell receptor beta chains drawn from one sample of a study of blood T cell repertoires in COVID-19. Here immunoSEQ multiplex PCR was the method, and the copy in TCRdb shows in-frame clones only, minus some. The sample lists about 82,000 clones, around four fifths occurring once. Sequencing used peripheral blood. These receptors all come from a woman aged 60 to 75 with acute or convalescent COVID-19. CDR3s include the opening cysteine and the closing phenylalanine or tryptophan. D genes are given only for firm matches. The listing skips clone size in some rows; elsewhere it reads once, few, many or a size class.

V gene: TRBV5-1
J gene: TRBJ1-2
D gene: TRBD1
clone size: -
CDR3 length: 18
CDR3 DNA: TGCGCCAGCAGCTTGGGGGGCCGGCCGGGACAGGGGGCGAATGGCTACACCTTC
CDR3 protein: CASSLGGRPGQGANGYTF

V gene: TRBV5-1
J gene: TRBJ1-6
D gene: -
clone size: few
CDR3 length: 16
CDR3 DNA: TGCGCCAGCAGCTGGAGGGCGCCAAGGGAGAATTCACCCCTCCACTTT
CDR3 protein: CASSWRAPRENSPLHF

V gene: TRBV7-8
J gene: TRBJ2-2
D gene: -
clone size: -
CDR3 length: 16
CDR3 DNA: TGTGCCAGCAGCTTCCTATCAGGGTCCTCGACCGGGGAGCTGTTTTTT
CDR3 protein: CASSFLSGSSTGELFF

V gene: TRBV7-9
J gene: TRBJ2-7
D gene: TRBD2
clone size: -
CDR3 length: 15
CDR3 DNA: TGTGCCAGCAGCTCTCGACTAGCGGTTACCTACGAGCAGTACTTC
CDR3 protein: CASSSRLAVTYEQYF

V gene: TRBV6-5
J gene: TRBJ2-1
D gene: -
clone size: -
CDR3 length: 15
CDR3 DNA: TGTGCCAGCAGTCCCGGGATGAGCTCCTACAATGAGCAGTTCTTC
CDR3 protein: CASSPGMSSYNEQFF

V gene: TRBV18
J gene: TRBJ2-3
D gene: -
clone size: -
CDR3 length: 15
CDR3 DNA: TGTGCCAGCTCATCCCGTATGGGCGGGGAAGATACGCAGTATTTT
CDR3 protein: CASSSRMGGEDTQYF

V gene: TRBV18
J gene: TRBJ1-2
D gene: -
clone size: -
CDR3 length: 15
CDR3 DNA: TGTGCCAGCTCTACCACGGTGAATACTAACTATGGCTACACCTTC
CDR3 protein: CASSTTVNTNYGYTF

V gene: TRBV4-2
J gene: TRBJ1-5
D gene: -
clone size: -
CDR3 length: 16
CDR3 DNA: TGTGCCAGCAGCCAATGGGAAGCAACGGGAGGTCAGCCCCAGCATTTT
CDR3 protein: CASSQWEATGGQPQHF

V gene: TRBV12-5
J gene: TRBJ2-3
D gene: TRBD1
clone size: -
CDR3 length: 15
CDR3 DNA: TGTGCTAGTGGTTCTAGGACAGGGACCGCAGATACGCAGTATTTT
CDR3 protein: CASGSRTGTADTQYF

V gene: TRBV6-4
J gene: TRBJ1-2
D gene: -
clone size: -
CDR3 length: 15
CDR3 DNA: TGTGCCAGCAGCCTCAGTCCGGGCAGGGGAGATGGCTACACCTTC
CDR3 protein: CASSLSPGRGDGYTF

V gene: TRBV2
J gene: TRBJ1-1
D gene: -
clone size: -
CDR3 length: 17
CDR3 DNA: TGTGCCAGCAGTGCAATCCGGGGGGCAGTAAGTGGAACTGAAGCTTTCTTT
CDR3 protein: CASSAIRGAVSGTEAFF

V gene: TRBV30
J gene: TRBJ2-5
D gene: TRBD1
clone size: -
CDR3 length: 15
CDR3 DNA: TGTGCCTGGAGTCCTGGACAGGGAGTGAGCGAGACCCAGTACTTC
CDR3 protein: CAWSPGQGVSETQYF

V gene: TRBV14
J gene: TRBJ1-1
D gene: TRBD1
clone size: -
CDR3 length: 13
CDR3 DNA: TGTGCCAGCAGCCTCGACAGGGGCACTGAAGCTTTCTTT
CDR3 protein: CASSLDRGTEAFF

V gene: TRBV6-5
J gene: TRBJ2-1
D gene: TRBD2
clone size: -
CDR3 length: 15
CDR3 DNA: TGTGCCGCCTCACTAGCGGGGATCTCCTACAATGAGCAGTTCTTC
CDR3 protein: CAASLAGISYNEQFF

V gene: TRBV3-1/TRBV3-2
J gene: TRBJ2-7
D gene: -
clone size: -
CDR3 length: 15
CDR3 DNA: TGTGCCAGCAGCATATTAGCGGAACCCTCCTACGAGCAGTACTTC
CDR3 protein: CASSILAEPSYEQYF

V gene: TRBV5-1
J gene: TRBJ1-5
D gene: TRBD1
clone size: -
CDR3 length: 15
CDR3 DNA: TGCGCCAGCAGCCAAGGGGACAGGGAAGGTCAGCCCCAGCATTTT
CDR3 protein: CASSQGDREGQPQHF

V gene: TRBV6-5
J gene: TRBJ2-2
D gene: -
clone size: -
CDR3 length: 14
CDR3 DNA: TGTGCCAGCAGCTTATGGGGGCTTGGCGGGGAGCTGTTTTTT
CDR3 protein: CASSLWGLGGELFF

V gene: TRBV10-3
J gene: TRBJ2-5
D gene: -
clone size: -
CDR3 length: 12
CDR3 DNA: TGTGCCATTGGCGGGGGCATGCAGACCCAGTACTTC
CDR3 protein: CAIGGGMQTQYF

V gene: TRBV6-1
J gene: TRBJ2-7
D gene: -
clone size: -
CDR3 length: 13
CDR3 DNA: TGTGCCAGCAGTGAGTACACAGGATACGAGCAGTACTTC
CDR3 protein: CASSEYTGYEQYF

V gene: TRBV7-9
J gene: TRBJ2-7
D gene: TRBD1
clone size: -
CDR3 length: 16
CDR3 DNA: TGTGCCAGCAGCCCGCGGACAGGGCGGGACTCCTACGAGCAGTACTTC
CDR3 protein: CASSPRTGRDSYEQYF

V gene: TRBV3-1/TRBV3-2
J gene: TRBJ2-1
D gene: TRBD2
clone size: -
CDR3 length: 20
CDR3 DNA: TGTGCCAGCAGCCAGGACCCACCGGTAGCGGGAGTCAGCTCCTACAATGAGCAGTTCTTC
CDR3 protein: CASSQDPPVAGVSSYNEQFF

V gene: TRBV13
J gene: TRBJ1-1
D gene: -
clone size: -
CDR3 length: 14
CDR3 DNA: TGTGCCAGCACCCTATGGGGGGGGCTGAGTGGAGCTTTCTTT
CDR3 protein: CASTLWGGLSGAFF

V gene: TRBV7-9
J gene: TRBJ2-3
D gene: TRBD2
clone size: -
CDR3 length: 16
CDR3 DNA: TGTGCCAGCAGCTTACCCCTAGCGGGAAACACAGATACGCAGTATTTT
CDR3 protein: CASSLPLAGNTDTQYF

V gene: TRBV19
J gene: TRBJ2-2
D gene: TRBD2
clone size: -
CDR3 length: 16
CDR3 DNA: TGTGCCAGTAGTTCCGGACTAGCGGCACTGTACGGGGAGCTGTTTTTT
CDR3 protein: CASSSGLAALYGELFF

V gene: TRBV5-1
J gene: TRBJ2-1
D gene: TRBD2
clone size: -
CDR3 length: 14
CDR3 DNA: TGCGCCAGCAGCTTTAGGCGGGGGGTTGATGAGCAGTTCTTC
CDR3 protein: CASSFRRGVDEQFF